This TCR beta chain originates from a study of blood T cell repertoires in COVID-19. CDR3 length equals 14 residues. V was pared by 7 bases and J by 2 bases, with 3 bases of the junction left unmatched. The V gene's germline CDR1 is MNHEY and CDR2 SVGAGI. Assay: immunoSEQ multiplex PCR; the TCRdb copy retains only in-frame clones and omits some. The table shows about 200,000 clones, with 86% occurring only once. V gene TRBV6-5 combines with J gene TRBJ2-5, with 11 bases matching TRBD1. The TCR originated in a man in his fifties with acute or convalescent COVID-19. The sequenced sample was peripheral blood. Written as DNA, the CDR3 is TGTGCCAGCACGGGACAGGGGGGGCAAGAGACCCAGTACTTC. Its protein product is CASTGQGGQETQYF.